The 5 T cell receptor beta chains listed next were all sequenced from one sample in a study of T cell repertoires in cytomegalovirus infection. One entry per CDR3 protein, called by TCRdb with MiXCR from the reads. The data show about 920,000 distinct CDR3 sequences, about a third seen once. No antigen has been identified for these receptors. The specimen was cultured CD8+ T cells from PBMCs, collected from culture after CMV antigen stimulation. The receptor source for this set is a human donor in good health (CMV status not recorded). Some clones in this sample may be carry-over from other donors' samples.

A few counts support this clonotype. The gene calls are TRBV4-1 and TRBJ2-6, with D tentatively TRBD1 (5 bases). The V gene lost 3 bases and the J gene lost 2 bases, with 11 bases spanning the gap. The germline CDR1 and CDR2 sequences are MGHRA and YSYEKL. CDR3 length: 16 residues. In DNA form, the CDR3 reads TGCGCCAGCAGCCAGCCCACAGGAACTGGGGCCAACGTCCTGACTTTC. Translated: CASSQPTGTGANVLTF.

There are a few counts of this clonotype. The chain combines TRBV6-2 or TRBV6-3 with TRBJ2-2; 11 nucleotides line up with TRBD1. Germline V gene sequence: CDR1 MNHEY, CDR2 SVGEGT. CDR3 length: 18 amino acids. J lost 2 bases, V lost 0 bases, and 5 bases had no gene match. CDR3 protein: CASSYSPGQGGNTGELFF. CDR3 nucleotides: TGTGCCAGCAGTTACTCCCCGGGACAGGGGGGTAACACCGGGGAGCTGTTTTTT.

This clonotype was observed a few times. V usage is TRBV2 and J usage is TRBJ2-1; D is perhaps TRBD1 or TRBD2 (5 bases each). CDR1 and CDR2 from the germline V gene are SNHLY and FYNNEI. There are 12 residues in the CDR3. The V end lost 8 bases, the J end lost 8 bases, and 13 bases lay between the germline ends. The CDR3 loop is CASRDLGDEQFF. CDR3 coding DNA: TGTGCCAGCCGGGACCTGGGGGATGAGCAGTTCTTC.

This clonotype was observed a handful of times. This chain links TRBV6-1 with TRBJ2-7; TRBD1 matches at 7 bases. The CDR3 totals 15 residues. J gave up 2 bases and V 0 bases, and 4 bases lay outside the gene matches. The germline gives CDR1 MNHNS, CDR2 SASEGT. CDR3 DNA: TGTGCCAGCAGTGAAGCGTCCCAGGGGGCCTACGAGCAGTACGTC. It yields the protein CASSEASQGAYEQYV.

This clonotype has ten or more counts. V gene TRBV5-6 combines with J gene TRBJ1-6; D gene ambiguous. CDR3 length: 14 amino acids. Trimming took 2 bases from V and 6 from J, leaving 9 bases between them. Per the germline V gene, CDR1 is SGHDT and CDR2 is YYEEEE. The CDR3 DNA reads TGTGCCAGCAGCTTTGGTCGGCCTAATTCACCCCTCCACTTT. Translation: CASSFGRPNSPLHF.